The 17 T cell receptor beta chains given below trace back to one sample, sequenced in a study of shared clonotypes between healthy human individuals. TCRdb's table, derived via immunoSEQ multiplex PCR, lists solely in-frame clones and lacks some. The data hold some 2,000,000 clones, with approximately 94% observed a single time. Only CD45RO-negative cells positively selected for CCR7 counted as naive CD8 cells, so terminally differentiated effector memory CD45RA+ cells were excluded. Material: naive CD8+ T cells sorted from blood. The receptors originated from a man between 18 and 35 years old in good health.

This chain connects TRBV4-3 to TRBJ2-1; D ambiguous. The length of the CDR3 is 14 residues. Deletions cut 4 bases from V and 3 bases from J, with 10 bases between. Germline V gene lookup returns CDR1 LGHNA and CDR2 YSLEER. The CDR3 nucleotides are TGCGCCAGCAGCCTGGACCGTAACTACAATGAGCAGTTCTTC. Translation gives CASSLDRNYNEQFF.

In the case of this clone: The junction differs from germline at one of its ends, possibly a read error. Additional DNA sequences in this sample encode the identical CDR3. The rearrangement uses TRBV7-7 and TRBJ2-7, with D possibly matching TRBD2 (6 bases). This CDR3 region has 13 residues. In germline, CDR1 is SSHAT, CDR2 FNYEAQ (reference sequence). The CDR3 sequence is CASSLAAGYEQYF. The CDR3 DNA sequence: TGTGCTAGCAGCTTAGCGGCAGGGTACGAGCAGTACTTC. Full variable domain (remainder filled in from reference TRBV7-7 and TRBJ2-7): GAGVSQSPRYKVTKRGQDVTLRCDPISSHATLYWYQQALGQGPEFLTYFNYEAQPDKSGLPSDRFSAERPEGSISTLTIQRTEQRDSAMYRCASSLAAGYEQYFGPGTRLTVT.

The CDR3 loop is CASSLGEPSSYNSPLHF. As DNA, the CDR3 is TGTGCCAGCAGCTTAGGGGAACCCAGCTCCTATAATTCACCCCTCCACTTT. The V call is TRBV7-9, the J call TRBJ1-6; D is unresolved. CDR3 size: 17 residues. Germline V gene sequence: CDR1 SEHNR, CDR2 FQNEAQ (reference sequence). V lost 1 base and J lost 0, with 10 bases in between.

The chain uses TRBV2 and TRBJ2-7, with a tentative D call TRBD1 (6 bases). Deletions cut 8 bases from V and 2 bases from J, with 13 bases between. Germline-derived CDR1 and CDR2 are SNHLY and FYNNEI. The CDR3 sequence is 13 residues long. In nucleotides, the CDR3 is TGTGCCAGCGGAGAATACAGGGCCTACGAGCAGTACTTC. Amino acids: CASGEYRAYEQYF. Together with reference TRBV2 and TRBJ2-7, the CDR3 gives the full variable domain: EPEVTQTPSHQVTQMGQEVILRCVPISNHLYFYWYRQILGQKVEFLVSFYNNEISEKSEIFDDQFSVERPDGSNFTLKIRSTKLEDSAMYFCASGEYRAYEQYFGPGTRLTVT.

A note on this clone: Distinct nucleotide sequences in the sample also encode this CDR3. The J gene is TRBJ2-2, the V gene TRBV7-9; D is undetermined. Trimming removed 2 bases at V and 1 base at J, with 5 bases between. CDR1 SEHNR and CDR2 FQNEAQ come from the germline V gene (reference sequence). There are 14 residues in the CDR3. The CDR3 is CASSLTLNTGELFF. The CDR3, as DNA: TGTGCCAGCAGCTTAACCCTGAACACCGGGGAGCTGTTTTTT.

The CDR3 nucleotides are TGTGCCAGCAGCGCCACAGGGTCAAGCAATCAGCCCCAGCATTTT. This translates into CASSATGSSNQPQHF. V is TRBV9 and J is TRBJ1-5, with a weak D call TRBD1 (6 bases). The V and J ends lost 3 bases and 1 base respectively, with 11 bases between them. The CDR3 has 15 amino acids. Germline V lookup: CDR1 SGDLS, CDR2 YYNGEE.

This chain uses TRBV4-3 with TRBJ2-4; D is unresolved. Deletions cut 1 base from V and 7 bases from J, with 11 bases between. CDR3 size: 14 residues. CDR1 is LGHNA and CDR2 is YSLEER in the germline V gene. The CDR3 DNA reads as TGCGCCAGCAGCCAAGGCGCAGGCCTGAACATTCAGTACTTC. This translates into CASSQGAGLNIQYF.

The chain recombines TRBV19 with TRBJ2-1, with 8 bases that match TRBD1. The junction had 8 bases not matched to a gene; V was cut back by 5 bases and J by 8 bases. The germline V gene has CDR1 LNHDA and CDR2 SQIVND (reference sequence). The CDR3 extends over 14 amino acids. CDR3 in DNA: TGTGCCAGTAGTCTGACAGGGGAACTCGATGAGCAGTTCTTC. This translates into CASSLTGELDEQFF.

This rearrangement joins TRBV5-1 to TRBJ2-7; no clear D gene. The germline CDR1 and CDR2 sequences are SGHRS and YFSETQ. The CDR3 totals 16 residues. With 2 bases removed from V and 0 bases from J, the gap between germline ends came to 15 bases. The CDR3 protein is CASSFHPGQSSYEQYF. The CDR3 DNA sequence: TGCGCCAGCAGCTTCCACCCGGGCCAGAGCTCCTACGAGCAGTACTTC.

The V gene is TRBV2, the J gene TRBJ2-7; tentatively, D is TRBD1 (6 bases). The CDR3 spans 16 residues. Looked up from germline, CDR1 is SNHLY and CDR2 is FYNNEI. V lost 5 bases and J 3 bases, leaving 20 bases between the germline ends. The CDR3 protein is CASSKTPAGVSYEQYF. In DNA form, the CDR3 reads TGTGCCAGCAGTAAGACTCCCGCAGGGGTCAGCTACGAGCAGTACTTC.

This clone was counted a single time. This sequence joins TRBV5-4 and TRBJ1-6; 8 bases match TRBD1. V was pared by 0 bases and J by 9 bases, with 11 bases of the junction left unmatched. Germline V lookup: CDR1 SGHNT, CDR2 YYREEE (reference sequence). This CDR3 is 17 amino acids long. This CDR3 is CASSLGGQVVGSSPLHF. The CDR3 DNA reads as TGTGCCAGCAGCTTGGGGGGACAGGTGGTAGGAAGTTCACCCCTCCACTTT.

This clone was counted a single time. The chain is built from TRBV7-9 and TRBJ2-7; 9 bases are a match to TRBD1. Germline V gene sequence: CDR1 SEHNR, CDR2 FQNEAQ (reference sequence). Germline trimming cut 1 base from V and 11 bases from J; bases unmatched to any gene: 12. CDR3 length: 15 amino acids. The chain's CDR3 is CASSLVGTGYPQEYF. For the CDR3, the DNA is TGTGCCAGCAGCTTAGTAGGGACAGGGTACCCCCAAGAGTACTTC.

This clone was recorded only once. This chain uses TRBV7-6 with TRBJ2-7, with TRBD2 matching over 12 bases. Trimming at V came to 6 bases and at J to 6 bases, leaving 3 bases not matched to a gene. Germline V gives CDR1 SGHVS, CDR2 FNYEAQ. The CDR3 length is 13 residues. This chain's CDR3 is CASSLLAGGEQYF. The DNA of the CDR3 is TGTGCCAGCAGTTTACTAGCGGGAGGCGAGCAGTACTTC.

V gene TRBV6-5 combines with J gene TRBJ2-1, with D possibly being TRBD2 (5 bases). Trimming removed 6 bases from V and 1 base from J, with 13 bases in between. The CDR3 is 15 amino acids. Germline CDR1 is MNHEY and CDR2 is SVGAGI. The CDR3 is CASSQRDESYNEQFF. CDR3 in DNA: TGTGCCAGCAGCCAGAGGGATGAGTCCTACAATGAGCAGTTCTTC.

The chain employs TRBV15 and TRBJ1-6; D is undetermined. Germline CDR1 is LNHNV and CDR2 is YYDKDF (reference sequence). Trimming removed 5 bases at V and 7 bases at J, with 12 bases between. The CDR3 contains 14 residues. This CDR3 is CATSAEVGNSPLHF. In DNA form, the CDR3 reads TGTGCCACCAGCGCCGAAGTGGGAAATTCACCCCTCCACTTT.

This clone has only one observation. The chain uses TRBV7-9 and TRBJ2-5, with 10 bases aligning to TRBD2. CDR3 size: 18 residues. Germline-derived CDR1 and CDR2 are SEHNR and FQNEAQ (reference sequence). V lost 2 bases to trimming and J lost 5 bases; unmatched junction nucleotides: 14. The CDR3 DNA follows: TGTGCCAGCAGCTTACCCGGGTGGAGCGGGGGGGCCGGTGAGACCCAGTACTTC. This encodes CASSLPGWSGGAGETQYF.

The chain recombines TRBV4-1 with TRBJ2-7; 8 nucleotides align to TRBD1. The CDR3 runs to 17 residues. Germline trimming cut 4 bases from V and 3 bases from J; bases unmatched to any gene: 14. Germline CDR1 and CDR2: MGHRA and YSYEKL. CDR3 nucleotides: TGCGCCAGCAGCCCGTTCGCGGTTCAGGGGGCCAGCTACGAGCAGTACTTC. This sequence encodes CASSPFAVQGASYEQYF.